The present T cell receptor (beta chain) was sequenced within a study of identical twins. Findings and caveats of the study: Cross-sectional statistics underpinned the conclusions; the same donors were not followed.

Many counts were recorded for this clonotype. Antigen: not known. Via MiXCR, TCRdb re-called the 5' RACE reads, giving one row per CDR3 protein. Of 690,000 or so distinct CDR3 sequences in the sample, approximately 6.1% were seen once. Germline V gene sequence: CDR1 MDHEN, CDR2 SYDVKM. The CDR3 totals 15 residues. Trimming removed 6 bases from V and 3 bases from J; junction bases left unmatched: 6. The sequence was obtained from a man between 18 and 29 years old in good health. Sequencing used naive T cells sorted from blood. V and J are TRBV28 and TRBJ2-7, with TRBD2 matching 12 bases. The CDR3 region is CASSSTSGSFYEQYF. CDR3 coding DNA: TGTGCCAGCAGCTCGACTAGCGGGAGTTTCTACGAGCAGTACTTC.